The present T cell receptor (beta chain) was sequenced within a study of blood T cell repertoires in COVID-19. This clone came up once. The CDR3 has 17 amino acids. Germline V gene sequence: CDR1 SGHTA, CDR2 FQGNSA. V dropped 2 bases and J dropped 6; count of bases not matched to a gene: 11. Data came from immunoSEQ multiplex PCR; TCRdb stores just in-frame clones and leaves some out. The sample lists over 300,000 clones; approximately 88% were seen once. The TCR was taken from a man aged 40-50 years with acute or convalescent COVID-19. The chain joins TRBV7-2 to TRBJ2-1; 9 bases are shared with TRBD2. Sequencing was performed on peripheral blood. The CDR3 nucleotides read TGTGCCAGCAGCTTAAGTGTTGGTAGCGGGGGAGGCAATGAGCAGTTCTTC. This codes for CASSLSVGSGGGNEQFF.